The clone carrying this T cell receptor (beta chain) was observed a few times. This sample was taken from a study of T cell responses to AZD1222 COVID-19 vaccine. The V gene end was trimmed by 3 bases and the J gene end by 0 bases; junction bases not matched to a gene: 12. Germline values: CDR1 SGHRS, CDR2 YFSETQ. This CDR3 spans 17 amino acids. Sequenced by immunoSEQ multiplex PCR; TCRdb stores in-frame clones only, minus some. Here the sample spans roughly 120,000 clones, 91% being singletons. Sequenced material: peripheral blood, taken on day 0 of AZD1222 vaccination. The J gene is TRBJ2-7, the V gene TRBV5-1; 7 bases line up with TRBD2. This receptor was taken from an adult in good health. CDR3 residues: CASSWGSLADSSYEQYF. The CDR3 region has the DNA TGCGCCAGCAGCTGGGGTTCGCTAGCGGATAGCTCCTACGAGCAGTACTTC.